This T cell receptor (beta chain) was recorded in a study of T-cell memory formation after mild COVID-19 (dated by TCRdb to the early 2020s). For the wider study: Most TCR sequence clusters were specific to one of the two donors. Longitudinal TCRalpha and TCRbeta repertoire sequencing tracked T-cell clones expanding and contracting after mild COVID-19 in two donors. The cohort comprised two young, previously healthy adult volunteers, one female and one male.

Ficoll-Paque density gradient centrifugation was used to isolate PBMCs. A few counts support this clonotype. The antigen this receptor binds is unknown. The input lacks base qualities; no much larger clone sits a single base away. Overall results and qualifications from the work: Contracting CD4+ clones were located mainly in the CM and EM memory subsets, whereas CD8+ clones were found to be enriched in EMRA. The detection of some responding clones in pre-infection memory suggests that pre-existing cross-reactive memory T cells joined the SARS-CoV-2 response. Clones that contracted from day 15 to 85 showed balanced CD4/CD8 phenotypes, whereas a second wave of clones that expanded from day 15 to 37 leaned towards CD4+. Whether the second-wave clones peaking on day 37 were SARS-CoV-2 specific was not confirmed. The study covered only a couple of mild cases, and larger cohorts including severe cases with pre-infection samples were considered necessary.

Data came from an Illumina NovaSeq 6000. cDNA libraries for TCRalpha and TCRbeta were prepared by 5'RACE using constant-segment primers, with sample barcodes and unique molecular identifiers added. Trizol reagent was used to extract RNA from every sample. The libraries were amplified in two PCR steps, and the second step added a second sample barcode and Illumina TruSeq adapters. The libraries were sequenced on an Illumina NovaSeq using 2 x 150 bp paired-end reads. The study's own analysis went as follows. With migec v1.2.7, reads were demultiplexed and then collapsed into UMI-guided consensus sequences. With mixcr v2.1.11, UMI consensuses were aligned to TRA and TRB V and J templates and assembled into clonotypes. A clonotype was counted as expanded or contracted only when both edgeR and NoisET called the clonotype significant, with the noise models trained on biological replicates. For edgeR calls, the thresholds were a false discovery rate-adjusted p below 0.01 and a log2 fold-change of 1. As an exploratory analysis of dynamics, max-normalized trajectories of the 1000 most abundant clonotypes were examined by PCA with hierarchical clustering. The CD4 or CD8 phenotype of responding clones was assigned using the separately sequenced CD4+ and CD8+ repertoires. The public reads were quality trimmed at Q25 with fastp and then assembled into clones with MiXCR by TCRdb, keeping productive beta chains. When rows share a CDR3 protein, they turn into one entry using the most common DNA and genes. The authors' filters were not applied to this entry. This sample is represented by 75,000 to 95,000 distinct CDR3 sequences; less than 15% of them were singletons. In total, the top ten clones hold approximately 39% of the sample.

The receptor was isolated from a man younger than 35 who had mild COVID-19 (a few samples of this study predate the infection). The sample titles of this study are shuffled in the database, so cell type and time point are left out; the donor was told from shared clones. The sample consisted of PBMCs or a T cell subset sorted from them (not recorded which).

The CDR3 region reads CASSLVDPDRAAYEQYF. At the DNA level, the sequence is TGCGCCAGCAGCTTGGTTGACCCGGACAGGGCAGCCTACGAGCAGTACTTC. Rearrangement joined TRBV5-1 to TRBJ2-7; 8 nucleotides in the junction match TRBD1. There are 17 amino acids in the CDR3, from cysteine to phenylalanine inclusive. Only CDR3 DNA is held: 51 bases, read in frame from base 1. The germline V gene supplies CDR1 SGHRS and CDR2 YFSETQ. Trimming accounts for 0 bases at V and 2 bases at J, while the number of junction bases matched to no gene is 10.